This is a list of T cell receptor beta chains from one sample in a study of blood T cell repertoires in COVID-19. The method was immunoSEQ multiplex PCR; TCRdb's version includes in-frame clones alone and lacks a portion of them. The table lists fewer than 250,000 clones, roughly 84% of them singletons. The specimen was peripheral blood. These receptors were obtained from a human donor in a cohort sampled during active COVID-19. CDR3s include the opening cysteine and the closing phenylalanine or tryptophan. A D gene is named only where the DNA matches it firmly. The listing skips clone size in some rows; elsewhere it reads once, few, many or a size class.

cdr3_length	clone_size	v_call	d_call	j_call	cdr3_aa	cdr3_nt
18	few	TRBV5-1	TRBD2	TRBJ2-1	CASSLGTNWGLGNNEQFF	TGCGCCAGCAGCTTGGGGACTAACTGGGGACTAGGGAACAATGAGCAGTTCTTC
18	-	TRBV19	TRBD2	TRBJ2-3	CASSIAGASGGREDTQYF	TGTGCCAGTAGTATCGCGGGGGCTAGCGGGGGCCGTGAAGATACGCAGTATTTT
13	-	TRBV25-1	-	TRBJ2-3	CASSESSGDTQYF	TGTGCCAGCAGTGAATCTTCCGGAGATACGCAGTATTTT
15	-	TRBV19	-	TRBJ2-1	CASSIESAEYNEQFF	TGTGCCAGTAGTATAGAGTCAGCGGAGTACAATGAGCAGTTCTTC
18	-	TRBV5-5	TRBD2	TRBJ2-2	CASSLASLTSGNTGELFF	TGTGCCAGCAGCTTGGCTTCACTGACTAGCGGGAACACCGGGGAGCTGTTTTTT
13	-	TRBV6-2/TRBV6-3	TRBD2	TRBJ2-2	CASSLGTSGELFF	TGTGCCAGCAGTCTAGGGACTAGCGGGGAGCTGTTTTTT
14	-	TRBV10-3	-	TRBJ1-1	CAISEDRTNTEAFF	TGTGCCATCAGTGAGGACAGGACGAACACTGAAGCTTTCTTT
13	-	TRBV3-1/TRBV3-2	-	TRBJ1-1	CASRAGGTTEAFF	TGTGCCAGCAGGGCCGGGGGGACCACTGAAGCTTTCTTT
14	-	TRBV2	TRBD2	TRBJ2-7	CASSILAGVYEQHF	TGTGCCAGCAGCATCCTAGCGGGAGTTTACGAGCAGCACTTC
13	-	TRBV5-4	-	TRBJ2-2	CASSLYSSGELFF	TGTGCCAGCAGCTTGTATTCTTCCGGGGAGCTGTTTTTT
15	-	TRBV11-2	-	TRBJ1-1	CASSLQAGRHTEAFF	TGTGCCAGCAGCTTACAGGCAGGGCGGCACACTGAAGCTTTCTTT
14	-	TRBV28	-	TRBJ1-5	CASSFHGRVQPQHF	TGTGCCAGCAGTTTCCACGGCAGGGTTCAGCCCCAGCATTTT
13	few	TRBV11-3	-	TRBJ2-3	CASSQRGTDTQYF	TGTGCCAGCAGCCAAAGAGGCACAGATACGCAGTATTTT
16	once	TRBV11-2	-	TRBJ2-5	CASSETGHRVGETQYF	TGTGCCAGCAGCGAAACCGGACACCGGGTGGGAGAGACCCAGTACTTC
12	-	TRBV2	-	TRBJ1-2	CASSTGNYGYTF	TGTGCCAGCAGCACAGGGAACTATGGCTACACCTTC
15	-	TRBV19	-	TRBJ1-2	CASTAQTGIPYGYTF	TGTGCCAGTACTGCTCAAACAGGGATCCCCTATGGCTACACCTTC
13	-	TRBV11-3	-	TRBJ2-1	CASNSGGYNEQFF	TGTGCCAGCAACTCCGGAGGATATAATGAGCAGTTCTTC
14	-	TRBV4-1	TRBD1	TRBJ2-5	CASSEDRVRETQYF	TGCGCCAGCAGCGAGGACAGGGTCCGGGAGACCCAGTACTTC
15	once	TRBV5-1	-	TRBJ1-1	CASSLEEVRGTEAFF	TGCGCCAGCAGCTTGGAAGAGGTCAGGGGCACTGAAGCTTTCTTT
14	-	TRBV6-5	-	TRBJ2-5	CASSLTVVEETQYF	TGTGCCAGCAGTCTGACTGTGGTAGAAGAGACCCAGTACTTC
15	-	TRBV19	TRBD1	TRBJ2-5	CASSRGQGLQETQYF	TGTGCCAGTAGTAGAGGACAGGGGCTTCAAGAGACCCAGTACTTC
13	-	TRBV19	-	TRBJ1-5	CASSIGGAQPQHF	TGTGCCAGTAGTATAGGTGGGGCTCAGCCCCAGCATTTT
13	-	TRBV11-2	-	TRBJ2-7	CASSGSGSYEQYF	TGTGCCAGCAGCGGTTCAGGTTCCTACGAGCAGTACTTC
18	few	TRBV19	TRBD2	TRBJ2-1	CASSAPRGAGGYYNEQFF	TGTGCCAGTAGTGCCCCACGTGGGGCGGGGGGATACTACAATGAGCAGTTCTTC
12	-	TRBV6-6	-	TRBJ1-4	CASSYQPTGLFF	TGTGCCAGCAGTTACCAACCGACAGGACTGTTTTTT
14	-	TRBV3-1/TRBV3-2	TRBD1	TRBJ1-6	CASKETGFNSPLHF	TGTGCCAGCAAGGAGACAGGGTTTAATTCACCCCTCCACTTT
14	-	TRBV6-1	-	TRBJ2-1	CASSEAISYNEQFF	TGTGCCAGCAGTGAAGCCATCTCCTACAATGAGCAGTTCTTC
16	-	TRBV6-5	-	TRBJ2-3	CASSYSVWRVTDTQYF	TGTGCCAGCAGTTACTCGGTATGGAGGGTGACAGATACGCAGTATTTT
15	-	TRBV5-4	TRBD2	TRBJ2-3	CASSLGAGATDTQYF	TGTGCCAGCAGCTTGGGAGCGGGAGCCACAGATACGCAGTATTTT
14	-	TRBV9	-	TRBJ2-2	CASSPSSRAGELFF	TGTGCCAGCAGCCCTAGCTCGCGGGCCGGGGAGCTGTTTTTT
13	-	TRBV6-5	TRBD2	TRBJ2-7	CASGTSGSYEQYF	TGTGCCAGCGGGACTAGCGGTTCCTACGAGCAGTACTTC
15	-	TRBV7-9	-	TRBJ1-3	CASSLGGNSGNTIYF	TGTGCCAGCAGCTTAGGCGGTAACTCTGGAAACACCATATATTTT
15	once	TRBV5-1	-	TRBJ1-1	CASSSPGRVNTEAFF	TGCGCCAGCAGCTCCCCGGGCAGGGTGAACACTGAAGCTTTCTTT
13	-	TRBV6-5	-	TRBJ2-3	CASIFGAADTQYF	TGTGCCAGCATTTTTGGGGCGGCAGATACGCAGTATTTT
14	few	TRBV11-2	-	TRBJ1-1	CASSSQGPNTEAFF	TGTGCCAGCAGCTCTCAGGGCCCGAACACTGAAGCTTTCTTT
13	-	TRBV15	TRBD1	TRBJ1-2	CATSGGQGYGYTF	TGTGCCACCAGCGGCGGACAGGGGTATGGCTACACCTTC
14	once	TRBV2	TRBD1	TRBJ1-2	CASSYRQGNYGYTF	TGTGCCAGCAGTTACAGACAGGGGAACTATGGCTACACCTTC
15	-	TRBV6-6	TRBD1	TRBJ1-5	CASSTADRANQPQHF	TGTGCCAGCAGTACCGCGGACAGGGCAAATCAGCCCCAGCATTTT
12	-	TRBV10-2	-	TRBJ1-1	CASSEPDTEAFF	TGCGCCAGCAGTGAGCCGGACACTGAAGCTTTCTTT
12	-	TRBV5-4	-	TRBJ2-3	CASGPHPYTQYF	TGTGCCAGCGGGCCCCATCCTTATACGCAGTATTTT
14	-	TRBV19	-	TRBJ2-2	CASRTGVDTGELFF	TGTGCCAGTAGGACAGGCGTGGACACCGGGGAGCTGTTTTTT
17	-	TRBV24-1	TRBD2	TRBJ2-1	CATSDLAGGGTYNEQFF	TGTGCCACCAGTGATTTGGCCGGGGGGGGCACCTACAATGAGCAGTTCTTC
16	once	TRBV10-3	TRBD2	TRBJ2-1	CATLAAGGSSYNEQFF	TGTGCCACCCTGGCGGCGGGAGGGAGCTCCTACAATGAGCAGTTCTTC
15	-	TRBV6-1	TRBD2	TRBJ2-5	CASSEVAGDGETQYF	TGTGCCAGCAGTGAGGTAGCGGGAGATGGAGAGACCCAGTACTTC
14	-	TRBV7-2	-	TRBJ2-7	CASSLAEGTYEQYF	TGTGCCAGCAGCTTAGCGGAGGGGACCTACGAGCAGTACTTC
15	-	TRBV18	TRBD1	TRBJ1-5	CASSPTGVGNQPQHF	TGTGCCAGCTCACCCACAGGGGTTGGCAATCAGCCCCAGCATTTT
13	-	TRBV18	TRBD1	TRBJ1-2	CASSSDRGSGYTF	TGTGCCAGCTCAAGCGACAGGGGTTCTGGCTACACCTTC
14	-	TRBV6-5	TRBD1	TRBJ2-7	CASTWDRDSLEQYF	TGTGCCAGCACTTGGGACAGAGACTCCCTCGAGCAGTACTTC
15	-	TRBV4-1	TRBD1	TRBJ1-2	CASSPTGTGVGGYTF	TGCGCCAGCAGTCCTACCGGGACAGGGGTCGGTGGCTACACCTTC
13	few	TRBV2	-	TRBJ2-1	CAGSRGQLNEQFF	TGTGCCGGTTCAAGAGGGCAACTCAATGAGCAGTTCTTC
10	-	TRBV20-1	-	TRBJ2-1	CSALVDEQFF	TGCAGTGCGTTAGTGGATGAGCAGTTCTTC
15	-	TRBV11-1	TRBD1	TRBJ2-1	CASSLVGGAWDEQFF	TGTGCCAGCAGCTTAGTAGGGGGCGCCTGGGATGAGCAGTTCTTC
15	-	TRBV10-1	TRBD1	TRBJ1-1	CASNDRGAPRTEAFF	TGCGCCAGCAATGACAGGGGCGCTCCCCGAACTGAAGCTTTCTTT
16	-	TRBV7-8	-	TRBJ1-1	CASSPIHHRDNTEAFF	TGTGCCAGCAGCCCAATTCATCACAGAGATAACACTGAAGCTTTCTTT